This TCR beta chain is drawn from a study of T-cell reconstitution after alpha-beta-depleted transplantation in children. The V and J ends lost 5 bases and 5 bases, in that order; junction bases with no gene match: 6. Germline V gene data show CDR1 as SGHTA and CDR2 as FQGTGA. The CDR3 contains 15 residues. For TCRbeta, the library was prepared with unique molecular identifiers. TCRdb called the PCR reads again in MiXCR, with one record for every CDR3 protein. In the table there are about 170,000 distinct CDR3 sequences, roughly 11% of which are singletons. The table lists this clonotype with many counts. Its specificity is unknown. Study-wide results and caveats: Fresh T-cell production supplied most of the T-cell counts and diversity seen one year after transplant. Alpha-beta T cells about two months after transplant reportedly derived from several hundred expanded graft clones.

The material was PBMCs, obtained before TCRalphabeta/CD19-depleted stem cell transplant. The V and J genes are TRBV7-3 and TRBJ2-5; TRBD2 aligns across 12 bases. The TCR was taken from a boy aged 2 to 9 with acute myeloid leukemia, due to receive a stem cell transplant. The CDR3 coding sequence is TGTGCCAGCAGCCCTAGCGGGGGGGCCGGGGAGACCCAGTACTTC. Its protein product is CASSPSGGAGETQYF.